This T cell receptor (beta chain) stems from a study of blood T cells in healthy people across ages. Germline V gene data show CDR1 as SGHDT and CDR2 as YYEEEE. Trimming took 3 bases from V and 1 from J, leaving 10 bases between them. There are 15 residues in the CDR3. The sample, around 10 milliliters of peripheral blood, was drawn from each donor. Primed by a sample-barcoded 5' primer and a J-beta primer mix, a second PCR proceeded for roughly 6 to 12 cycles. Every sample gave at least 2.5 million paired-end reads containing CDR3. TCRdb ran MiXCR on the 5' RACE reads and lists one entry per CDR3 protein. The table records around 870,000 distinct CDR3 sequences, around 30% of them present only once. Study-wide results and limits: Among T cells, TCR beta diversity per million cells dropped roughly linearly as age rose.

This clonotype has only a few counts. Its antigen is as yet unknown. The sequence was collected from a woman of 80 years or more in good health. The specimen was blood. V is TRBV5-6 and J is TRBJ1-4, with a weak D call TRBD1 (6 bases). CDR3 DNA: TGTGCCAGCAGCTCTACAGGGAAAACTAATGAAAAACTGTTTTTT. Its translation: CASSSTGKTNEKLFF.